Listed below are T cell receptor beta chains from one sample, sequenced in a study of blood T cell repertoires in COVID-19. Only in-frame clones appear in the TCRdb table, and some are missing; sequencing was by immunoSEQ multiplex PCR. The table lists tens of thousands of clones, about 85% of them singletons. The source material was peripheral blood. All receptors derive from a human donor in a cohort sampled during active COVID-19. CDR3s include the opening cysteine and the closing phenylalanine or tryptophan. Each record gives: CDR3 length, J gene, V gene, D gene, clone size, CDR3 protein, CDR3 DNA. The D gene is left open where the match is weak. Part of the rows lack a size; the others show once, few, many or a class for expanded clones.

16 TRBJ1-1 TRBV7-9 - once CASSLRGGGASSEAFF TGTGCCAGCAGCTTAAGAGGGGGGGGCGCTTCCTCTGAAGCTTTCTTT
15 TRBJ1-4 TRBV5-1 TRBD1 - CASSLKGASNEKLFF TGCGCCAGCAGCTTAAAGGGGGCCTCTAATGAAAAACTGTTTTTT
17 TRBJ1-2 TRBV5-1 TRBD1 - CASSLGGTEPTGYGYTF TGCGCCAGCAGCTTGGGGGGGACAGAGCCCACGGGCTATGGCTACACCTTC
13 TRBJ1-2 TRBV5-5 - few CASSSRQNYGYTF TGTGCCAGCAGCTCTCGACAGAACTATGGCTACACCTTC
19 TRBJ1-5 TRBV30 TRBD1 - CAWSRPGQGTSYSNQPQHF TGTGCCTGGAGTAGACCGGGACAGGGGACCTCTTATAGCAATCAGCCCCAGCATTTT
14 TRBJ2-3 TRBV11-2 - - CASSPRLSTDTQYF TGTGCCAGCAGCCCGAGACTTAGCACAGATACGCAGTATTTT
13 TRBJ1-1 TRBV7-6 - once CASSLRGITEAFF TGTGCCAGCAGCCTCCGAGGGATCACTGAAGCTTTCTTT
13 TRBJ1-5 TRBV12-5 TRBD1 - CATKKGADQPQHF TGTGCTACAAAGAAGGGGGCCGATCAGCCCCAGCATTTT
16 TRBJ2-3 TRBV5-1 - - CASSPLRDSRTDTQYF TGCGCCAGCAGCCCCCTCCGGGACTCCCGCACAGATACGCAGTATTTT
13 TRBJ2-4 TRBV7-9 TRBD1 - CASSLGQGNIQYF TGTGCCAGCAGCTTAGGACAGGGGAACATTCAGTACTTC
14 TRBJ2-1 TRBV11-1 - - CASSLAWGHNEQFF TGTGCCAGCAGCTTAGCCTGGGGCCACAATGAGCAGTTCTTC
14 TRBJ1-1 TRBV3-1/TRBV3-2 - - CASSPAWGGTEAFF TGTGCCAGCAGCCCTGCCTGGGGGGGAACTGAAGCTTTCTTT
16 TRBJ2-7 TRBV6-4 TRBD2 - CASSDPGLAGRHEQYF TGTGCCAGCAGTGACCCTGGGCTAGCGGGTCGGCACGAGCAGTACTTC
15 TRBJ2-1 TRBV20-1 TRBD2 - CSASSGGSSYNEQFF TGCAGTGCTAGTTCGGGGGGGAGCTCCTACAATGAGCAGTTCTTC
16 TRBJ2-5 TRBV5-4 TRBD2 once CASSPGLAGSQETQYF TGTGCCAGCAGCCCGGGACTAGCGGGGTCCCAAGAGACCCAGTACTTC
15 TRBJ2-7 TRBV7-3 TRBD1 - CASSPQTGEDYEQYF TGTGCCAGCAGCCCCCAGACAGGGGAAGACTACGAGCAGTACTTC
15 TRBJ1-4 TRBV6-5 - - CASSYQGKTNEKLFF TGTGCCAGCAGTTACCAGGGGAAAACTAATGAAAAACTGTTTTTT
16 TRBJ2-5 TRBV11-2 TRBD2 - CASSLFGLAGWKTQYF TGTGCCAGCAGCTTATTCGGGCTAGCGGGGTGGAAGACCCAGTACTTC
14 TRBJ1-5 TRBV5-8 - - CASPQGRGPFPQHF TGTGCCAGCCCTCAGGGGAGGGGTCCTTTCCCCCAGCATTTT
14 TRBJ2-7 TRBV11-3 - - CASSLGRQSLEQYF TGTGCCAGCAGCTTAGGCAGACAGTCCCTCGAGCAGTACTTC
16 TRBJ1-5 TRBV4-1 - - CASSQGDLGGNQPQHF TGCGCCAGCAGCCAAGGGGACTTGGGGGGCAATCAGCCCCAGCATTTT
16 TRBJ2-2 TRBV5-6 TRBD2 - CASSLVAGGNTGELFF TGTGCCAGCAGCTTGGTGGCGGGGGGGAACACCGGGGAGCTGTTTTTT
12 TRBJ2-1 TRBV2 - few CASRSAGNEQFF TGTGCCAGCAGGAGTGCGGGCAATGAGCAGTTCTTC
12 TRBJ2-5 TRBV7-8 - - CACSGGRETQYF TGTGCCTGCTCGGGGGGCAGGGAGACCCAGTACTTC
14 TRBJ2-7 TRBV7-9 - - CASSSRTRPREQYF TGTGCCAGCAGCTCTAGAACAAGGCCCCGGGAGCAGTACTTC
14 TRBJ1-5 TRBV7-9 - - CASSHTLLAGPQHF TGTGCCAGCAGCCATACGCTTCTTGCAGGGCCCCAGCATTTT
15 TRBJ1-4 TRBV6-5 - many CASSYRGSLNEKLFF TGTGCCAGCAGTTACCGTGGGAGCCTTAATGAAAAACTGTTTTTT
15 TRBJ2-7 TRBV7-9 - - CASSLVRTAGAEQYF TGTGCCAGCAGCTTAGTCCGGACAGCCGGCGCCGAGCAGTACTTC
15 TRBJ1-1 TRBV27 - - CASSPLTVMNTEAFF TGTGCCAGCAGTCCCCTGACAGTAATGAACACTGAAGCTTTCTTT
11 TRBJ2-7 TRBV5-3 - - CARSLVCEQYF TGTGCCAGAAGCTTGGTATGCGAGCAGTACTTC
14 TRBJ1-1 TRBV5-1 - - CASSPGHKNTEAFF TGCGCCAGCAGCCCGGGACACAAGAACACTGAAGCTTTCTTT
14 TRBJ1-2 TRBV9 TRBD1 - CASSPGQGYYGYTF TGTGCCAGCAGCCCCGGACAGGGTTACTATGGCTACACCTTC
15 TRBJ2-7 TRBV7-8 TRBD2 - CASSLASGGDYEQYF TGTGCCAGCAGCTTAGCTAGCGGGGGGGATTACGAGCAGTACTTC
14 TRBJ2-2 TRBV5-4 - - CASSLDQRTGELFF TGTGCCAGCAGCTTGGATCAGAGGACCGGGGAGCTGTTTTTT
14 TRBJ2-7 TRBV19 - - CASSIVGTPYEQYF TGTGCCAGTAGTATAGTCGGGACACCCTACGAGCAGTACTTC
14 TRBJ1-5 TRBV6-5 - few CASRSGSSNQPQHF TGTGCCAGCAGGTCCGGGAGTAGCAATCAGCCCCAGCATTTT
17 TRBJ2-3 TRBV2 TRBD1 - CASSWTGGGSSTDTQYF TGTGCCAGCAGTTGGACAGGGGGAGGATCCAGCACAGATACGCAGTATTTT
13 TRBJ2-5 TRBV21-1 - - CPGGGGSKETQYF TGTCCCGGAGGGGGCGGGTCAAAAGAGACCCAGTACTTC
11 TRBJ1-1 TRBV7-9 - - CASSAQTEAFF TGTGCCAGCAGCGCGCAGACAGAAGCTTTCTTT
16 TRBJ1-1 TRBV18 TRBD1 - CASSPRQGEMNTEAFF TGTGCCAGCTCACCACGACAGGGAGAAATGAACACTGAAGCTTTCTTT
13 TRBJ2-2 TRBV3-1/TRBV3-2 - - CASSLLNTGELFF TGTGCCAGCAGCCTTTTAAACACCGGGGAGCTGTTTTTT